This TCR beta chain was recorded in a study of T cell responses to AZD1222 COVID-19 vaccine. Study-wide results and limits: Donors were mostly white British, more females; clonal diversity possibly underestimated.

Sequencing used immunoSEQ multiplex PCR; TCRdb keeps in-frame clones, though not all of them. The repertoire holds approximately 140,000 clones, with around 91% as singletons. Germline assignment: CDR1 MNHNS and CDR2 SASEGT. Between the trimmed V and J ends, which lost 2 bases and 0 bases, there was a span of 10 bases. CDR3 length: 15 residues. This clone was detected only once. The antigen is not known. Sequences were derived from peripheral blood, sampled 28 days after the second AZD1222 dose. The TCR sequence derives from an adult who received the AZD1222 COVID-19 vaccine. The genes are TRBV6-1 and TRBJ1-1, with D possibly being TRBD1 (5 bases). The CDR3 DNA follows: TGTGCCAGCAGTGAACTTCAGGGTGTGAACACTGAAGCTTTCTTT. This sequence encodes CASSELQGVNTEAFF.